One and the same sample provided the 21 T cell receptor beta chains below, sequenced in a study of human T cells and chemical hapten exposure. As for time point: patch test 1, 2 weeks after DPC sensitization. The treatment denotes: therapeutic diphenylcyclopropenone sensitization with weekly scalp DPC. One entry per CDR3 protein results from TCRdb running MiXCR on the RACE reads. The repertoire includes 85,000 or so distinct CDR3 sequences, roughly 10% of them detected once, and 4% to 5.5% sits in the top ten. The material was whole blood, obtained in connection with sensitization to the hapten diphenylcyclopropenone (DPC). Receptor source: a woman between 45 and 60 years old with alopecia areata. Some clones in this sample may be carry-over from other donors' samples.

V gene TRBV29-1 combines with J gene TRBJ1-1; D is uncertain. The CDR3 sequence is 11 residues long. Germline V CDR1 and CDR2: SQVTM, ANQGSEA. V lost 6 bases to trimming and J lost 0 bases, with 5 bases between them. CDR3 nucleotides: TGCAGCGTGACATTGAACACTGAAGCTTTCTTT. It codes for CSVTLNTEAFF.

This clonotype turned up a few times. J is TRBJ2-3 and V is TRBV5-6; 8 bases map to TRBD2. V was pared by 5 bases and J by 4 bases, with 3 bases of the junction left unmatched. Looked up from germline, CDR1 is SGHDT and CDR2 is YYEEEE. The CDR3 totals 13 residues. CDR3 residues: CASRQRGPDTQYF. CDR3 nucleotide sequence: TGTGCCAGCAGGCAGCGGGGGCCAGATACGCAGTATTTT.

The CDR3 reads CSAREAGTDTQYF. CDR3 in DNA: TGCAGTGCTAGAGAGGCGGGGACAGATACGCAGTATTTT. The V and J genes are TRBV20-1 and TRBJ2-3, with D tentatively TRBD2 (6 bases). This CDR3 contains 13 residues. Trimming pared 0 bases from V and 3 bases from J, leaving 7 bases between. CDR1 and CDR2 (germline): DFQATT, SNEGSKA (reference sequence).

Many counts were recorded for this clonotype. This chain connects TRBV12-3 or TRBV12-4 to TRBJ1-1; D remains unclear. V was shortened by 7 bases and J by 0 bases, with 9 bases between the two germline ends. There are 13 residues in the CDR3. The CDR3: CASTARMNTEAFF. CDR3 DNA: TGTGCCAGCACGGCCCGGATGAACACTGAAGCTTTCTTT.

This clonotype was observed at least ten times. This chain connects TRBV20-1 to TRBJ1-5, with a possible D match to TRBD1 (5 bases). The germline gives CDR1 DFQATT, CDR2 SNEGSKA (reference sequence). The length of the CDR3 is 14 residues. V was cut by 6 bases and J by 5 bases, with 17 bases left in between. The CDR3 sequence is CSAPKRQGDQPQHF. CDR3 DNA sequence: TGCAGTGCCCCCAAAAGGCAGGGTGATCAGCCCCAGCATTTT.

The genes are TRBV29-1 and TRBJ1-3; D remains unclear. This CDR3 is 13 amino acids long. Germline V gene sequence: CDR1 SQVTM, CDR2 ANQGSEA. V gave up 5 bases and J gave up 0 bases, with 8 bases separating them. DNA of the CDR3: TGCAGCGTTACCGACAACTCTGGAAACACCATATATTTT. Protein sequence: CSVTDNSGNTIYF.

This clonotype was seen at least ten times. The rearrangement links TRBV20-1 to TRBJ1-1; unclear D gene. Germline-derived CDR1 and CDR2 are DFQATT and SNEGSKA (reference sequence). There are 13 residues in the CDR3. V gave up 6 bases and J gave up 1 base, with 12 bases separating them. The CDR3 spells CSALGQPNTEAFF. For the CDR3, the DNA is TGCAGTGCACTCGGGCAGCCGAACACTGAAGCTTTCTTT.

In this sample, this clonotype turned up many times. The rearrangement uses TRBV20-1 and TRBJ1-2, with D possibly matching TRBD1 (5 bases). CDR1 is DFQATT and CDR2 is SNEGSKA in the germline V gene (reference sequence). V dropped 0 bases and J dropped 4 bases, with 9 bases sitting between them. The CDR3 has 13 amino acids. CDR3 sequence: CSARESGVYGYTF. In nucleotides, the CDR3 is TGCAGTGCTAGAGAGTCGGGGGTCTATGGCTACACCTTC.

Only a few counts were recorded for this clonotype. The genes are TRBV18 and TRBJ2-7; 7 bases fit TRBD1. Germline assignment: CDR1 KGHSH and CDR2 LQKENI. Losses at the gene ends were 3 bases for V and 4 bases for J; bases not matched to a gene: 3. The CDR3 sequence is 13 residues long. The CDR3 DNA follows: TGTGCCAGCTCACCGGGGACAGAGTACGAGCAGTACTTC. This sequence encodes CASSPGTEYEQYF.

The count of this clonotype is one. V and J are TRBV9 and TRBJ1-2, with no clear D. The CDR3 consists of 14 residues. The germline gives CDR1 SGDLS, CDR2 YYNGEE. Deletions cut 3 bases from V and 4 bases from J, with 13 bases between. Here the CDR3 reads CASSAEIQSYGYTF. The CDR3 DNA reads as TGTGCCAGCAGCGCCGAGATACAGAGCTATGGCTACACCTTC.

The rearrangement uses TRBV19 and TRBJ2-2; unclear D gene. This CDR3 spans 15 amino acids. Germline V lookup: CDR1 LNHDA, CDR2 SQIVND (reference sequence). V lost 4 bases and J 4 bases, leaving 13 bases between the germline ends. The CDR3, as DNA: TGTGCCAGTAGTAAAACCGGGCAGACCACCGGGGAGCTGTTTTTT. Protein sequence: CASSKTGQTTGELFF.

The chain combines TRBV28 with TRBJ2-2, with D possibly TRBD1 on 5 matching bases. Germline values: CDR1 MDHEN, CDR2 SYDVKM. This CDR3 has 14 residues. The V and J ends lost 6 bases and 6 bases respectively, with 14 bases between them. For the CDR3, the DNA is TGTGCCAGCAGACCAGGGCTAAGTGCCGGGGAGCTGTTTTTT. Its protein product is CASRPGLSAGELFF.

The V gene is TRBV5-1, the J gene TRBJ2-3; 10 nucleotides agree with TRBD2. Trimming removed 0 bases from V and 4 bases from J; junction bases left unmatched: 5. The CDR3 has 16 amino acids. The germline V gene encodes CDR1 SGHRS and CDR2 YFSETQ. The CDR3 is CASSLASGSEADTQYF. As DNA, the CDR3 is TGCGCCAGCAGCTTGGCTAGCGGGAGTGAGGCAGATACGCAGTATTTT.

The gene calls are TRBV7-8 and TRBJ1-2; D unclear. The CDR3 runs to 16 residues. Germline-derived CDR1 and CDR2 are SGHVS and FQNEAQ. Deletions cut 2 bases from V and 3 bases from J, with 16 bases between. The CDR3 sequence is CASSLKLAGSYYGYTF. In DNA, the CDR3 is TGTGCCAGCAGCTTAAAGTTGGCAGGCTCGTACTATGGCTACACCTTC.

This clonotype was found many times. The chain employs TRBV13 and TRBJ2-7, with 8 bases fitting TRBD2. The ends lost 0 bases at V and 9 bases at J; junction bases unmatched: 10. Germline values: CDR1 PRHDT, CDR2 FYEKMQ (reference sequence). The CDR3 extends over 15 amino acids. DNA of the CDR3: TGTGCCAGCAGCTTAGGCCGAGCGGGGGTCCTGGGGCAGTACTTC. This codes for CASSLGRAGVLGQYF.

Many counts were recorded for this clonotype. V is TRBV3-1 and J is TRBJ2-1; either TRBD1 or TRBD2 may fit D (5 bases each). CDR1 and CDR2 (germline): LGHDT, YNNKEL (reference sequence). The CDR3 totals 15 residues. V lost 6 bases and J 9 bases, leaving 21 bases between the germline ends. CDR3 amino acids: CASSRIGTPPLEQFF. The DNA for the CDR3 is TGTGCCAGCAGTCGTATCGGGACGCCGCCACTTGAGCAGTTCTTC.

This clonotype was seen ten or more times. This chain links TRBV30 with TRBJ2-7, with TRBD1 matching over 9 bases. The CDR3 loop spans 14 amino acids. Germline CDR1 is GTSNPN and CDR2 is SVGIG (reference sequence). V dropped 1 base and J dropped 3; count of bases not matched to a gene: 4. In nucleotides, the CDR3 is TGTGCCTGGAGTGGGGACAGGGAGTACTACGAGCAGTACTTC. As protein: CAWSGDREYYEQYF.

This clonotype was counted between two and nine times. V is TRBV3-1 and J is TRBJ1-2; possibly TRBD1 for D (6 bases). CDR1 is LGHDT and CDR2 is YNNKEL in the germline V gene (reference sequence). V was clipped by 2 bases and J by 7 bases, with 11 bases between them. The CDR3 is made up of 13 amino acids. DNA for the CDR3: TGTGCCAGCAGCCAACTGACAGGCGTTGGCTACACCTTC. It specifies CASSQLTGVGYTF.

This clonotype showed up just a few times. The genes are TRBV18 and TRBJ1-1; TRBD1 is a possible D gene (5 bases). In germline, CDR1 is KGHSH, CDR2 LQKENI. The CDR3 covers 15 residues. The V end was cut by 5 bases, the J end by 4 bases, with 17 bases between. The CDR3 is CASSEGPGGTTEAFF. In nucleotides, the CDR3 is TGTGCCAGCTCAGAGGGTCCGGGGGGGACCACTGAAGCTTTCTTT.

There are many counts of this clonotype. This chain joins TRBV3-1 and TRBJ2-1; D is uncertain. Germline V gene sequence: CDR1 LGHDT, CDR2 YNNKEL (reference sequence). Trimming removed 1 base at V and 5 bases at J, with 15 bases between. The CDR3 loop spans 16 amino acids. Here the CDR3 reads CASSQATLLYNNEQFF. The CDR3 DNA reads TGTGCCAGCAGCCAAGCAACCCTGTTATACAACAATGAGCAGTTCTTC.

This clonotype was picked up many times. J is TRBJ2-5 and V is TRBV20-1; 8 bases match TRBD2. This CDR3 spans 13 amino acids. CDR1 is DFQATT and CDR2 is SNEGSKA in the germline V gene (reference sequence). Losses at the gene ends were 6 bases for V and 6 bases for J; bases not matched to a gene: 9. The CDR3: CSARESGSKTQYF. The CDR3 nucleotides read TGCAGTGCACGAGAGAGCGGGAGCAAGACCCAGTACTTC.